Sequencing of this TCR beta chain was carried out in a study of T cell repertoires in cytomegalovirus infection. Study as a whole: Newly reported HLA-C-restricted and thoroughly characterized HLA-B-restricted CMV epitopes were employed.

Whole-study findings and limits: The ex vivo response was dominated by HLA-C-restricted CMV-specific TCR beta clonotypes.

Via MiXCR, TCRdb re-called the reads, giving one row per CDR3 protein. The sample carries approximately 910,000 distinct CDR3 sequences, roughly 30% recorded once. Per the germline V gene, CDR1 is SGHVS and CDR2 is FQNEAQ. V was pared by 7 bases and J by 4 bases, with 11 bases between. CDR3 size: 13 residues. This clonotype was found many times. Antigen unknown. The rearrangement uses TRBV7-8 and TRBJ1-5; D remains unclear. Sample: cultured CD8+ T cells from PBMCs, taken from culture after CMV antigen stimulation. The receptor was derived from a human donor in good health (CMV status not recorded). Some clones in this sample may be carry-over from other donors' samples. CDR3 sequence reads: CASTLLGNQPQHF. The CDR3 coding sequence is TGTGCCAGCACCCTGTTGGGGAATCAGCCCCAGCATTTT.